This T cell receptor (delta chain) was recorded in a study of gamma-delta chains in newborns, infants, children. Study-wide background: Microbial exposure reportedly drives polyclonal innate γδ T cell expansion after birth.

TCRdb re-analyzed the reads via CATT. This sample has approximately 11,000 delta-chain clones; around 8.3% occur once, and the top ten carry 8.8%. The CDR3 covers 17 residues. CDR1 is GEAIGNYY, CDR2 EKD, per germline. This clone occurred a few times. A read error may produce the germline difference seen at one junction end. This clonotype was sampled from a child who was a newborn, infant or young child, either healthy, febrile or measles-vaccinated (not recorded which). The chain couples TRDV2 to TRDJ1; TRDD3 agrees at 11 bases. What was sequenced was blood. The CDR3 nucleotides read TGTGCCTGTGACACCCTCCCGTCTGGGGGATACACCGATAAACCCATCTTT. Translated, it gives CACDTLPSGGYTDKPIF.